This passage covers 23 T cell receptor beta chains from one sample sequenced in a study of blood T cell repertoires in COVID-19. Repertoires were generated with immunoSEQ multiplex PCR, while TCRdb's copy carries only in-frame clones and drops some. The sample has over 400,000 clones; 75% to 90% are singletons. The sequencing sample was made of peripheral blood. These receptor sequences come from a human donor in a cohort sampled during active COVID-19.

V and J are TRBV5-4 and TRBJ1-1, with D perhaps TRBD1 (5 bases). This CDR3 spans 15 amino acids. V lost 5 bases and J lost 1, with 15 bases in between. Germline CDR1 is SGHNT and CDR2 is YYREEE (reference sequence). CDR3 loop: CASRSRRTGNTEAFF. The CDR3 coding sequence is TGTGCCAGCAGGAGTCGGAGAACAGGGAACACTGAAGCTTTCTTT.

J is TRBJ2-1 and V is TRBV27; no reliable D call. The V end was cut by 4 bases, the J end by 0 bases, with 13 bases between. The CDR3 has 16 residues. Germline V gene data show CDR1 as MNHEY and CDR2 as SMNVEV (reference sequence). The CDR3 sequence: CASSSPGSPSYNEQFF. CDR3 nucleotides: TGTGCCAGCAGTTCGCCCGGTAGCCCCTCCTACAATGAGCAGTTCTTC.

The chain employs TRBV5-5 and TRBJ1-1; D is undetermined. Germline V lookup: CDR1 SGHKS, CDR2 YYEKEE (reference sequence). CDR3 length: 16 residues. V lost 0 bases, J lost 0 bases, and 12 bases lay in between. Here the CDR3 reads CASSLGMGLMNTEAFF. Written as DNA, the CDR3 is TGTGCCAGCAGCTTGGGGATGGGCTTAATGAACACTGAAGCTTTCTTT. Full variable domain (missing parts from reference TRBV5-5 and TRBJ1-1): DAGVTQSPTHLIKTRGQQVTLRCSPISGHKSVSWYQQVLGQGPQFIFQYYEKEERGRGNFPDRFSARQFPNYSSELNVNALLLGDSALYLCASSLGMGLMNTEAFFGQGTRLTVV.

CDR3 loop: CASSLEGGTNEKLFF. DNA of the CDR3: TGTGCCAGCAGCCTTGAAGGGGGCACTAATGAAAAACTGTTTTTT. The chain has TRBV3-1 (or the pseudogene TRBV3-2) and TRBJ1-4; the match to TRBD1 covers 7 bases. The ends lost 4 bases at V and 2 bases at J; junction bases unmatched: 4. CDR1 and CDR2 (germline): LGHDT, YNNKEL (reference sequence). This CDR3 contains 15 residues.

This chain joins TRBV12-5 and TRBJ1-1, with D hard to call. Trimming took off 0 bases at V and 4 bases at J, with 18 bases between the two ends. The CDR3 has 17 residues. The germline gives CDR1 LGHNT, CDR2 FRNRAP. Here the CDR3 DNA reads TGTGCTAGTGGTTTGGTACTAAGACCGGCCGGGGTCACTGAAGCTTTCTTT. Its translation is CASGLVLRPAGVTEAFF.

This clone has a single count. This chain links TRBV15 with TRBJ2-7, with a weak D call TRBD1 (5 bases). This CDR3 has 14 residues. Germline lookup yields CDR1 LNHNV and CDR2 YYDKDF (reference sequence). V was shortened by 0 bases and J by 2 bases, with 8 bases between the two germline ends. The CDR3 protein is CATSRDPGTYEQYF. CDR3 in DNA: TGTGCCACCAGCAGAGATCCAGGGACCTACGAGCAGTACTTC.

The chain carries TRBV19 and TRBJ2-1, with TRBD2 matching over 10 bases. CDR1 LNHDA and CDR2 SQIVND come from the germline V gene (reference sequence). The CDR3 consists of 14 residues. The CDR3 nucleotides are TGTGCTTCTAGGGGAACTAGCGGGAAGAATGAGCAGTTCTTC. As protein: CASRGTSGKNEQFF.

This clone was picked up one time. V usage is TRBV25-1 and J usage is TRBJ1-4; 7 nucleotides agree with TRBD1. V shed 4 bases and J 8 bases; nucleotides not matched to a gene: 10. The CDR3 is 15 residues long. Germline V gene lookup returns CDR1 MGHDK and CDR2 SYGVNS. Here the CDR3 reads CASSVPDRVEEKLFF. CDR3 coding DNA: TGTGCCAGCAGTGTCCCCGACAGGGTAGAAGAAAAACTGTTTTTT.

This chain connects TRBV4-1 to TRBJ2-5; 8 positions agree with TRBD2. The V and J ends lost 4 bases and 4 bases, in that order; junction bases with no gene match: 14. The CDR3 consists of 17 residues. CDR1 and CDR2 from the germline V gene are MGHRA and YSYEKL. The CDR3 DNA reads TGCGCCAGCAGCCGGGGCCAGGGTAGCGGGATGGGAGAGACCCAGTACTTC. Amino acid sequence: CASSRGQGSGMGETQYF.

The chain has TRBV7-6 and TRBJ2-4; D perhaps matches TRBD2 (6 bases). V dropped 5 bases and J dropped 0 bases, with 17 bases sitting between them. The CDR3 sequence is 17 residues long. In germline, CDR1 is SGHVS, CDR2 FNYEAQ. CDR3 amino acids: CASSAPLSGRAKNIQYF. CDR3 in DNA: TGTGCCAGCAGCGCCCCCCTCTCCGGGAGAGCCAAAAACATTCAGTACTTC.

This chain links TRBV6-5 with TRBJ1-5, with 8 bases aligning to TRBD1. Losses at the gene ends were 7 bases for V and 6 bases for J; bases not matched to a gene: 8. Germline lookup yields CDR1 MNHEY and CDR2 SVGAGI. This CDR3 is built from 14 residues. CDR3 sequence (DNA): TGTGCCAGCACCCACGGACAGGGCGGTCAGCCCCAGCATTTT. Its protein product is CASTHGQGGQPQHF.

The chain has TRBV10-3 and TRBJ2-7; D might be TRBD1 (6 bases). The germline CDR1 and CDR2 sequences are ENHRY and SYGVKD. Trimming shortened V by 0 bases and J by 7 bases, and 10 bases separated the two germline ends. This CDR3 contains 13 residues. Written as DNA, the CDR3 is TGTGCCATCAGTGAGTCCCAGGGGCAGGAGCAGTACTTC. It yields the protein CAISESQGQEQYF.

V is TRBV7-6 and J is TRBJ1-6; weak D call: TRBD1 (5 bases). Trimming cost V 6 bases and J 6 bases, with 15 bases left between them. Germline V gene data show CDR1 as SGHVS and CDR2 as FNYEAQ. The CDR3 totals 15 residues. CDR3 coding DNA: TGTGCCAGCAGTCTCCAGGGATTTAGTAATTCACCCCTCCACTTT. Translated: CASSLQGFSNSPLHF.

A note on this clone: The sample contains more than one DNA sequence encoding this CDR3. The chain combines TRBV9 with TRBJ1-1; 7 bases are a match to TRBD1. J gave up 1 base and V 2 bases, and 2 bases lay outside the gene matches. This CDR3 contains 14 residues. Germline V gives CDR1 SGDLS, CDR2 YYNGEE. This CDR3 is CASSVGTENTEAFF. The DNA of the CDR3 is TGTGCCAGCAGCGTGGGGACAGAGAACACTGAAGCTTTCTTT.

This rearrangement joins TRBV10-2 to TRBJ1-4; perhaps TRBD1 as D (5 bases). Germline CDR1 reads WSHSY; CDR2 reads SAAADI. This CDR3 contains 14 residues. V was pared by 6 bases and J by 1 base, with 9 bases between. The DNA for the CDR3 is TGCGCCAGCAGCAGGGAAGGAACTAATGAAAAACTGTTTTTT. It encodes CASSREGTNEKLFF.

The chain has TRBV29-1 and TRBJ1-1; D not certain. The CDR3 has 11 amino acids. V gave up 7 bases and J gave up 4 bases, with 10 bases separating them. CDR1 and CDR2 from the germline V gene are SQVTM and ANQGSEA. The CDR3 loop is CSGVAATEAFF. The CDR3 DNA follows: TGCAGCGGGGTAGCGGCCACTGAAGCTTTCTTT.

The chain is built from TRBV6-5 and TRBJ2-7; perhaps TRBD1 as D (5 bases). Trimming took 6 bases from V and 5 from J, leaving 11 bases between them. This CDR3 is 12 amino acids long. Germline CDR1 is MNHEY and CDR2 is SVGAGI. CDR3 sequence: CASSSRVDEQYF. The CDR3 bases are TGTGCCAGCAGCTCCAGGGTTGACGAGCAGTACTTC.

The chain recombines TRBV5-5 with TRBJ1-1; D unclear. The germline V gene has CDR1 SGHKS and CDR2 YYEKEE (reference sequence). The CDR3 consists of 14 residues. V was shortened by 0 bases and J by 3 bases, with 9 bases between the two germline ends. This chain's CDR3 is CASSLVQTDTEAFF. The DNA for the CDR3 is TGTGCCAGCAGCTTGGTCCAGACTGACACTGAAGCTTTCTTT.

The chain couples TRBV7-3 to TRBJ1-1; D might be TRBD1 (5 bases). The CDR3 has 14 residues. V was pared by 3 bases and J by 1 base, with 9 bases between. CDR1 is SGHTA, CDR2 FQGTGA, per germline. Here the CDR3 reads CASSFDSTNTEAFF. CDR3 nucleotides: TGTGCCAGCAGCTTTGACAGTACGAACACTGAAGCTTTCTTT.

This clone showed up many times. The CDR3 loop is CASSEQGWNEQFF. The CDR3 nucleotides read TGCGCCAGCAGTGAACAGGGCTGGAATGAGCAGTTCTTC. The J gene is TRBJ2-1, the V gene TRBV10-1; tentative D call: TRBD1 (6 bases). The CDR3 runs 13 residues. V was trimmed by 3 bases and J by 7 bases, leaving 10 bases between them. CDR1 and CDR2 (germline): WNHNN, SYGVQD (reference sequence).

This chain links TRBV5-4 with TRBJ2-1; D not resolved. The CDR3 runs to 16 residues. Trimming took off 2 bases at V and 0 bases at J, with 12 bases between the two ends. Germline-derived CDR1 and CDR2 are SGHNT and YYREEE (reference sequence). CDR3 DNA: TGTGCCAGCAGCTTATCGTCTTTTAGCTCCTACAATGAGCAGTTCTTC. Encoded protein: CASSLSSFSSYNEQFF.

CDR3 DNA: TGTGCCAGCAGTGAACTTGGGGCCCTGGCCTTAGAAGCTTTCTTT. Translating it yields CASSELGALALEAFF. The V gene is TRBV2, the J gene TRBJ1-1; D is perhaps TRBD1 (5 bases). This CDR3 is built from 15 residues. The germline gives CDR1 SNHLY, CDR2 FYNNEI. The V end lost 2 bases, the J end lost 8 bases, and 18 bases lay between the germline ends.

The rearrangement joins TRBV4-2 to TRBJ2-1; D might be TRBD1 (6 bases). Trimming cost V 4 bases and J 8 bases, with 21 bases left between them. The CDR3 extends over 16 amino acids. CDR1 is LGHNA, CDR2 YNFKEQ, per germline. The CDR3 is CASSREARGEVDEQFF. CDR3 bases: TGTGCCAGCAGCCGTGAAGCCAGGGGTGAAGTAGATGAGCAGTTCTTC.